The TCR beta chain described here comes from a study of a mutant IDH1 vaccine in newly diagnosed glioma. Concerning this clone: Its specificity is unknown.

The protocol was immunoSEQ multiplex PCR, while the TCRdb copy is restricted to in-frame clones and leaves out a portion. Altogether 25,000 to 35,000 clones are present, approximately 90% being singletons, with the ten largest covering around 2.5%. Specified time point: week 23, last vaccination. Topical imiquimod accompanied each vaccine dose, which consisted of 300 ug of mutant IDH1 20-mer peptide. CDR3 length: 15 amino acids. CDR1 KGHSH and CDR2 LQKENI come from the germline V gene. V was trimmed by 2 bases and J by 0 bases, leaving 8 bases between them. This clonotype was sampled from a man in his forties with glioma. The sample here was PBMCs, taken from a glioma patient whose treatment included an IDH1 peptide vaccine. The chain carries TRBV18 and TRBJ2-1; perhaps TRBD1 as D (5 bases). For the CDR3, the DNA is TGTGCCAGCTCACCAGACAGTTTCTCCTACAATGAGCAGTTCTTC. Translated, it gives CASSPDSFSYNEQFF.